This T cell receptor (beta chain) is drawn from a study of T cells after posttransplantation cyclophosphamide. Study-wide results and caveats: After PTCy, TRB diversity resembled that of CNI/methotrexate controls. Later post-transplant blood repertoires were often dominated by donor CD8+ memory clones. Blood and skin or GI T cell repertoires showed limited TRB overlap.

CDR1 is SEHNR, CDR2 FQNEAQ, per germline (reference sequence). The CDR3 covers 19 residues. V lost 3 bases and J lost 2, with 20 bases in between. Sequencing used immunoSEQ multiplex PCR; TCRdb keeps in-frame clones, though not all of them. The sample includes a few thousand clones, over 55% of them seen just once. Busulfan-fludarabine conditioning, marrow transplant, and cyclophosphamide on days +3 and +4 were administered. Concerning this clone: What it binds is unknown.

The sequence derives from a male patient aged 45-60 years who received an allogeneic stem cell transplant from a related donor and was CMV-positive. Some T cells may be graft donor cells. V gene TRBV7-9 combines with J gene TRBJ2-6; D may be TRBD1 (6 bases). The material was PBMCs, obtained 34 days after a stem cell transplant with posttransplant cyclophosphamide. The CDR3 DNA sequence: TGTGCCAGCAGCTTCGGGTCCGGCAGGGGAAAAGCTGGGGCCAACGTCCTGACTTTC. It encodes CASSFGSGRGKAGANVLTF.